These T cell receptor beta chains were read from a single sample in a study of human T cells and chemical hapten exposure. TCRdb reanalysed the RACE reads using MiXCR and keeps one entry per CDR3 protein. In the table there are almost 35,000 distinct CDR3 sequences, 10% of which are singletons. The sample here was whole blood, taken in connection with sensitization to the hapten diphenylcyclopropenone (DPC). The receptors were sampled from a man aged 50 or older with alopecia areata. Some clones in this sample may be carry-over from other donors' samples. CDR3s leave out the opening cysteine and the closing phenylalanine or tryptophan. The order of the fields is V gene, J gene, CDR3 protein.

V: TRBV20-1
J: TRBJ1-2
CDR3: SAGYPYGQSYGYT

V: TRBV11-3
J: TRBJ2-1
CDR3: ASSPGPENNEQF

V: TRBV7-5
J: TRBJ2-1
CDR3: ISVPEAPTNERDESYNEQF

V: TRBV7-6
J: TRBJ2-5
CDR3: ASSAHQETQY

V: TRBV5-1
J: TRBJ1-1
CDR3: ASSTGQGGEAF

V: TRBV10-2
J: TRBJ1-1
CDR3: ASSAMGATEAF

V: TRBV30
J: TRBJ1-1
CDR3: MWGRDTEAF

V: TRBV30
J: TRBJ2-7
CDR3: AWSPQGANEQY

V: TRBV15
J: TRBJ2-3
CDR3: ATSRDRVPTDTQY

V: TRBV6-6
J: TRBJ1-5
CDR3: ASSPRQGAGVNQPQH

V: TRBV7-2
J: TRBJ1-1
CDR3: ASRPGQGATEAF

V: TRBV2
J: TRBJ2-1
CDR3: ASRRTNNEQF

V: TRBV29-1
J: TRBJ2-1
CDR3: SVDRTSFNEQF

V: TRBV12-3/TRBV12-4
J: TRBJ2-3
CDR3: ASSRQLPDTQY

V: TRBV6-2/TRBV6-3
J: TRBJ2-1
CDR3: ASSTRTSGTRNNEQF

V: TRBV7-6
J: TRBJ2-2
CDR3: ASSLGSEAELF

V: TRBV10-3
J: TRBJ1-5
CDR3: AISESSGAQPQH

V: TRBV19
J: TRBJ1-5
CDR3: ASSNRQGNSNQPQH